Detailed here is one T cell receptor beta chain. Its antigen is unknown. These data are taken from a study of OX40 agonist ivuxolimab in advanced cancers. The overall study: Hepatocellular carcinoma, melanoma, renal cell or head and neck cancer affected the dose-escalation patients. Eligibility rules accepted prior anti-PD-1, anti-PD-L1 or anti-CTLA-4 therapy, and roughly 40% had some.

General study points: Relatively little clonal expansion, among the lowest observed, appeared in partial responders at 0.1-3.0 mg/kg. Compared with CD4+, CD8+ T cells on average had more expanded clones.

Using immunoSEQ multiplex PCR, the repertoire was profiled, and TCRdb retains in-frame clones only, with some absent. The sample yields roughly 76,000 clones, 65% to 90% seen once. Trimming shortened V by 0 bases and J by 4 bases, and 11 bases separated the two germline ends. The CDR3 totals 15 residues. Germline CDR1 reads SGDLS; CDR2 reads YYNGEE. The V and J genes are TRBV9 and TRBJ2-1; possible D gene TRBD2, 6 bases. The clonotype was recovered from an adult with an advanced solid tumor such as melanoma, head and neck, liver or kidney cancer. The specimen comprised CD4+ or CD8+ T cells sorted from blood, sampled in a trial of the OX40 agonist ivuxolimab. The CDR3 here is CASSVEGAGYNEQFF. The CDR3 coding sequence is TGTGCCAGCAGCGTAGAAGGGGCGGGATACAATGAGCAGTTCTTC.